Below, one T cell receptor beta chain is given with its context. The sample's treatment: some 19 received Ad26.COV2.S at low or high dose, single or two shots; roughly five received placebo; per-sample allocation not given. Collection of samples fell on day 63 after the first vaccine or placebo injection. The protocol was immunoSEQ multiplex PCR, while the TCRdb copy is restricted to in-frame clones and leaves out a portion. The data show about 350,000 clones, 80% to 90% seen once. These data are taken from a study of Ad26.COV2.S vaccination and SARS-CoV-2 variants. Turning to the study itself: Ad26.COV2.S was injected intramuscularly once or twice, 56 days apart.

The source of this sequence is a person aged 18 to 65 who received the Ad26.COV2.S COVID-19 vaccine or a placebo. The sample here was peripheral blood, taken in a trial of Ad26.COV2.S vaccine versus placebo.

In DNA, the CDR3 is TGTGCCAGCAGCCGGTCGGGGACCTATAATTCACCCCTCCACTTT. It specifies CASSRSGTYNSPLHF. The rearrangement joins TRBV11-2 to TRBJ1-6; D is ambiguous. This CDR3 has 15 residues. Per germline, CDR1 SGHAT and CDR2 FQNNGV. The V end lost 5 bases, the J end lost 2 bases, and 10 bases lay between the germline ends.